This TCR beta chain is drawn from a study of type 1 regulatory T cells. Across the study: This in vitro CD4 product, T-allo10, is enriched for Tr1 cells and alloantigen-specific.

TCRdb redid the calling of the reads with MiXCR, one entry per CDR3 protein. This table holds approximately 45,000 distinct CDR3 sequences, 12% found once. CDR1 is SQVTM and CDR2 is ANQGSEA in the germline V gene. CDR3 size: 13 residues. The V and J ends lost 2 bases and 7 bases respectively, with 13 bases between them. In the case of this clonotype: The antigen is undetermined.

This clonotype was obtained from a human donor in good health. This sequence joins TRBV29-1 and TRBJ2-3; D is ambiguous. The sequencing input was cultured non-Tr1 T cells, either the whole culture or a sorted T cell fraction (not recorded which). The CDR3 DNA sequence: TGCAGCGTTGAAAGGTACCCGATAAATACGCAGTATTTT. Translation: CSVERYPINTQYF.